The rows below give T cell receptor beta chains drawn from one sample of a study of cytomegalovirus exposure and HLA in healthy donors. Here immunoSEQ multiplex PCR was the method, and the copy in TCRdb shows in-frame clones only, minus some. The data contain about 73,000 clones, around 80% of them singletons. Sequenced: PBMCs. These receptor sequences come from a male donor in good health and CMV-seronegative. Both conserved end residues are part of each CDR3. The order of the fields is V gene, D gene, J gene, clone size, CDR3 protein, CDR3 DNA. The D gene is left open where the match is weak. Expanded clones are given a class, and other clones once, few, many or no size at all.

>TRBV2|TRBD2|TRBJ2-3|-
CASSEYRRGGRGDTQYF
TGTGCCAGCAGTGAATATCGTCGGGGGGGACGCGGCGATACGCAGTATTTT
>TRBV7-8|-|TRBJ2-7|-
CASSSGASSYEQYF
TGTGCCAGCAGCTCAGGGGCAAGCTCCTACGAGCAGTACTTC
>TRBV27|TRBD2|TRBJ2-3|-
CASSLGLAIDTQYF
TGTGCCAGCAGTTTAGGACTAGCTATAGATACGCAGTATTTT
>TRBV29-1|TRBD2|TRBJ2-1|few
CSVVSGGEQFF
TGCAGCGTTGTTTCGGGGGGTGAGCAGTTCTTC
>TRBV5-6|TRBD1|TRBJ1-1|-
CASSASTGAMNTEAFF
TGTGCCAGCAGCGCTTCGACAGGGGCTATGAACACTGAAGCTTTCTTT
>TRBV29-1|-|TRBJ2-3|-
CSAGGAADTQYF
TGCAGCGCTGGGGGCGCGGCAGATACGCAGTATTTT
>TRBV6-1|TRBD2|TRBJ2-7|-
CASSGKGTSGRGGYYEQYF
TGTGCCAGCAGTGGCAAGGGGACTAGCGGGAGGGGGGGGTACTACGAGCAGTACTTC
>TRBV7-9|-|TRBJ2-7|-
CSSSLISADLNEQYF
TGTTCCAGCAGCTTAATATCAGCGGACTTGAACGAGCAGTACTTC
>TRBV18|-|TRBJ1-4|-
CASSPPGQPTNEKLFF
TGTGCCAGCTCACCACCGGGACAACCAACTAATGAAAAACTGTTTTTT
>TRBV6-5|TRBD2|TRBJ2-7|few
CASTRGDEQYF
TGTGCCAGCACTCGGGGGGACGAGCAGTACTTC
>TRBV30|TRBD2|TRBJ2-1|-
CAWSVRLAGAQRIF
TGTGCCTGGAGTGTACGACTAGCGGGGGCACAGAGGATCTTC
>TRBV27|TRBD1|TRBJ1-6|few
CASSPQGQANSPLHF
TGTGCCAGCAGTCCACAGGGACAGGCTAATTCACCCCTCCACTTT
>TRBV5-5|-|TRBJ1-1|few
CASSSLAGPTQNTEAFF
TGTGCCAGCAGCTCCTTAGCAGGGCCAACCCAGAACACTGAAGCTTTCTTT
>TRBV5-4|-|TRBJ2-7|-
CASSLAVAGPYYEQYF
TGTGCCAGCAGCTTGGCCGTGGCAGGGCCCTATTACGAGCAGTACTTC
>TRBV7-8|-|TRBJ2-2|-
CASSPQTGSNTGELFF
TGTGCCAGCAGCCCACAGACAGGTTCGAACACCGGGGAGCTGTTTTTT
>TRBV27|-|TRBJ1-3|-
CASSSGSFGNTIYF
TGTGCCAGCAGTTCCGGTTCTTTTGGAAACACCATATATTTT
>TRBV7-2|-|TRBJ1-5|-
CASSPGSGNQPQHF
TGTGCCAGCAGCCCGGGATCCGGCAATCAGCCCCAGCATTTT
>TRBV5-1|-|TRBJ2-2|-
CASSLASDTGELFF
TGCGCCAGCAGCTTGGCGTCGGACACCGGGGAGCTGTTTTTT
>TRBV19|TRBD1|TRBJ2-7|-
CASSISGQGAQYF
TGTGCCAGTAGTATAAGCGGACAGGGCGCGCAGTACTTC
>TRBV6-1|-|TRBJ2-1|few
CASSPGDYNNEQFF
TGTGCCAGCAGTCCGGGAGATTATAACAATGAGCAGTTCTTC